This TCR beta chain was profiled in a study of shared T cell receptors in the human thymus. The repertoire was sequenced with immunoSEQ multiplex PCR; TCRdb's copy has only in-frame clones and lacks some. The sample holds hundreds of thousands of clones, more than 75% seen once. The J segment lost 2 bases and the V segment lost 5 bases, leaving 8 bases of the junction unmatched. The CDR3 is 15 amino acids. Germline V gene data show CDR1 as SGHTA and CDR2 as FQGNSA. The same data also contributed to another study, on human thymus T cells. That report notes: Those donating were healthy Finnish infants in corrective surgery for congenital heart defects. Thymus pieces cut out during corrective heart surgery were the tissue that was used. Thymic and blood repertoires appeared to carry a bias in their V and J gene usage. Related work showed strongly overlapping thymic repertoires across unrelated individuals.

Material: thymocytes. The receptor comes from a boy under three years old with a congenital heart defect. The chain is built from TRBV7-2 and TRBJ2-5; 7 nucleotides line up with TRBD2. This CDR3 reads CASSVRLAQQETQYF. The CDR3 region has the DNA TGTGCCAGCAGCGTAAGACTAGCACAACAAGAGACCCAGTACTTC.